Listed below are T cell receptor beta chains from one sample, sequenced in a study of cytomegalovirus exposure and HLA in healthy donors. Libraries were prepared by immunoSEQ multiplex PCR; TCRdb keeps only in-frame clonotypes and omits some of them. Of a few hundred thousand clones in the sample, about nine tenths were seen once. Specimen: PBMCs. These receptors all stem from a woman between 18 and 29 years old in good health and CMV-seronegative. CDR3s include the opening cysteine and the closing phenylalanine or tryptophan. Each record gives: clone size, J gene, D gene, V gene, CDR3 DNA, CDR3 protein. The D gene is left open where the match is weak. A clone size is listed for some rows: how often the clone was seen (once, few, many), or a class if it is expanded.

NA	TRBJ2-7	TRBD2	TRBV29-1	TGCAGCGCGTCGCTTAGCGGGAGCGGCGAGCAGTACTTC	CSASLSGSGEQYF
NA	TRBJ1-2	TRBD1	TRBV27	TGTGCCAGCAGTACCTCAGGGGGCTTCAGCGGCTACACCTTC	CASSTSGGFSGYTF
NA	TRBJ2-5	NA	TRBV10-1	TGCGCCAGCAGTGGAGACAGGAGATCCTACGAGACCCAGTACTTC	CASSGDRRSYETQYF
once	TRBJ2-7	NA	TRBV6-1	TGTGCCAGTGGAAGGGGCGGTTACTCCTACGAGCAGTACTTC	CASGRGGYSYEQYF
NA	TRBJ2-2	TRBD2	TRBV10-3	TGTGCCATCAGTGAGGGATATAGCGGGAGCCGCAGCACCGGGGAGCTGTTTTTT	CAISEGYSGSRSTGELFF
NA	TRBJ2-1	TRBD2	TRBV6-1	TGTGCCAGCAGTGGATCAGCGGGAGGTTACAATGAGCAGTTCTTC	CASSGSAGGYNEQFF
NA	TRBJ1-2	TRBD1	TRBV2	TGTGCCAGCAAGCAGGGGGGATTACGAGGCTACACCTTC	CASKQGGLRGYTF
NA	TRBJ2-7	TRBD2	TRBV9	TGTGCCAGCAGCGGAGGGGGAGCGGGAGGGCCGAACTACGAGCAGTACTTC	CASSGGGAGGPNYEQYF
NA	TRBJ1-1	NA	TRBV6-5	TGTGCCAGCAGTTACTCAGGGGCCGCTGAAGCTTTCTTT	CASSYSGAAEAFF
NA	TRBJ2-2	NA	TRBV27	TGTGCCAGCAGTCTAAACACCGGGGAGCTGTTTTTT	CASSLNTGELFF
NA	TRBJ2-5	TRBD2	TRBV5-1	TGCGCCAGCAGCCCAACTTCTAGACTAGCTGGGAGAACCCAGTACTTC	CASSPTSRLAGRTQYF
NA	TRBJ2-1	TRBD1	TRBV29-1	TGCAGCGTTGCTCCAGTCGATGGGACAGGCAATGAGCAGTTCTTC	CSVAPVDGTGNEQFF
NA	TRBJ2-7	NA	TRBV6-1	TGTGCCAGCAGTTTTGCGTACGAGCAGTACTTC	CASSFAYEQYF
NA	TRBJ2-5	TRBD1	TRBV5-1	TGCGCCAGCAGCTTAAACTCGGACAGGGAGATTCAAGAGACCCAGTACTTC	CASSLNSDREIQETQYF
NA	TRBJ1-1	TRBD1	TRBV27	TGTGCCAGCAGCATTGACAGGGGTTCGGAAGCTTTCTTT	CASSIDRGSEAFF
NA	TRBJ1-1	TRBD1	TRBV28	TGTGCCAGCAACCTAGGGGGCGCGGACACTGAAGCTTTCTTT	CASNLGGADTEAFF
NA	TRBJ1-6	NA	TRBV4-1	TGCGCCAGCAGCCAAGATCGGGGAAACTCACCCCTCCACTTT	CASSQDRGNSPLHF
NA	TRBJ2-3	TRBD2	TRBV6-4	TGTGCCAGCAGTGACGGTCTAGCGGGGGGCACAGATACGCAGTATTTT	CASSDGLAGGTDTQYF
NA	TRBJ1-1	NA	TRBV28	TGTGCCAGCAGGGAGTCAAACACTGAAGCTTTCTTT	CASRESNTEAFF
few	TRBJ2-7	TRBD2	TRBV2	TGTGCCAGCAGTGAAGGGACTAGCGGGAGACAGCAGTACTTC	CASSEGTSGRQQYF
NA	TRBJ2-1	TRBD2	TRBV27	TGTGCCAGCACCAACTTGGGGGGGGAGCAGTTCTTC	CASTNLGGEQFF
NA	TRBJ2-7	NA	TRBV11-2	TGTGCCAGCAGCTTGAGAGGCGAGCAGTACTTC	CASSLRGEQYF
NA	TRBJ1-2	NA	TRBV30	TGTGCCCACGCCCGCGCCGGGAACTATGGCTACACCTTC	CAHARAGNYGYTF
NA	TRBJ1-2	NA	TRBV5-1	TGCGCCAGCGCAGGTTCCCACTATGGCTACACCTTC	CASAGSHYGYTF
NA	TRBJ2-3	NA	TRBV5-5	TGTGCCAGCAGCTTGGCCCTGGGGGGAGGTCTAGATACGCAGTATTTT	CASSLALGGGLDTQYF
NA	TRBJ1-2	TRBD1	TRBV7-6	TGTGCCAGCAGCACGAGTCAGGGGGCTGTGGACTATGGCTACACCTTC	CASSTSQGAVDYGYTF
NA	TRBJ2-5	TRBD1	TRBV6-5	TGTGCCAGCAGTTTGACAGGGGGTAGGGAGACCCAGTACTTC	CASSLTGGRETQYF
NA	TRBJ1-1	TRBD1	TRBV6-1	TGTGCCAGCAGTGCCAACAGGGGGGGGGACACTGAAGCTTTCTTT	CASSANRGGDTEAFF
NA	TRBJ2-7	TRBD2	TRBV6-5	TGTGCCAGCAGGACTACTAGCGGGGGGGCCTACGAGCAGTACTTC	CASRTTSGGAYEQYF
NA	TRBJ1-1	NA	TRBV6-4	TGTGCCAGCAGTGAGTTTTCCGGGGGTTCTGAAGCTTTCTTT	CASSEFSGGSEAFF
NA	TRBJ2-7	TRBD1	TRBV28	TGTGCCAGCAGTTCACAGGGGTATGGGCAGTACTTC	CASSSQGYGQYF
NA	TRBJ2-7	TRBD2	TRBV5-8	TGTGCCAGCACAAGCGGGAGATGGTACGAGCAGTACTTC	CASTSGRWYEQYF
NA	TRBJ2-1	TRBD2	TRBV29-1	TGCAGCGGTCGCCTACTAGCGGGAGTTTCCAATGAGCAGTTCTTC	CSGRLLAGVSNEQFF
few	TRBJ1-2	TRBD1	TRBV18	TGTGCCAGCTCACCGCAATCGGGTGAGGGGGCTGGCTACACCTTC	CASSPQSGEGAGYTF
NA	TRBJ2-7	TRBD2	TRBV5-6	TGTGCCAGCAGCCCAATAGCGGGAGGGCCGGGGGAGCAGTACTTC	CASSPIAGGPGEQYF
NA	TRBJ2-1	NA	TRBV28	TGTGCCAGCAGTCAAGCCCCCTACAATGAGCAGTTCTTC	CASSQAPYNEQFF
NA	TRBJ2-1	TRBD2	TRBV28	TGTGCCAGCAGTCTACGGACTAGCGGGAGGGTTCTTCATGAGCAGTTCTTC	CASSLRTSGRVLHEQFF
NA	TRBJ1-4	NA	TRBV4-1	TGCGCCAGCAGCCCACTCCTCAGGGGAGATGAAAAACTGTTTTTT	CASSPLLRGDEKLFF
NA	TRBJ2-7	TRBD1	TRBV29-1	TGCAGCGTTGAGAAACAGGGGGCACGGGACCTTCGCTACGAGCAGTACTTC	CSVEKQGARDLRYEQYF
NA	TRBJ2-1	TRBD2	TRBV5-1	TGCGCCAGCAGCTTGGCGTTAGCGGGGCCTTACAATGAGCAGTTCTTC	CASSLALAGPYNEQFF
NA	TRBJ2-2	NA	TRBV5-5	TGTGCCAGCAGCTTACTGAACACCGGGGAGCTGTTTTTT	CASSLLNTGELFF
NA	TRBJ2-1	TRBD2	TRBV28	TGTGCCAGCAGTTTAAATCCTAGCGGCGATGAGCAGTTCTTC	CASSLNPSGDEQFF
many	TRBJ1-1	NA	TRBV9	TGTGCCAGCAGCGTAGACTATCGGGGAAACACTGAAGCTTTCTTT	CASSVDYRGNTEAFF
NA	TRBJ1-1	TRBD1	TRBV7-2	TGTGCCAGCAGTCGACAGGGGGGCATGCCTTTCTTT	CASSRQGGMPFF
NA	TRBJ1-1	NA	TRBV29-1	TGCAGCGTTGAAGGCACGGACACTGAAGCTTTCTTT	CSVEGTDTEAFF
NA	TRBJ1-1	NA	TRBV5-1	TGCGCCAGCAGCTTGGGGGCGGGTGGGAACACTGAAGCTTTCTTT	CASSLGAGGNTEAFF
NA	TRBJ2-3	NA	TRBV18	TGTGCCAGCTCACCACCACAGGAGAAACGTCGTAGCACAGATACGCAGTATTTT	CASSPPQEKRRSTDTQYF
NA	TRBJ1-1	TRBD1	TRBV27	TGTGCCAGCAGTCTGATAGGGGGCGTCGGGACTGAAGCTTTCTTT	CASSLIGGVGTEAFF
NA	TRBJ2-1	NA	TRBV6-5	TGTGCCAGCAGTTCTCTCACTGGTGAGCAGTTCTTC	CASSSLTGEQFF
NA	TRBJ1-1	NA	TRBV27	TGTGCCAGCAGGGACACGGGACAACTGAACACTGAAGCTTTCTTT	CASRDTGQLNTEAFF
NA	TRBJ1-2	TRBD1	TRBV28	TGTGCCAGCAGTTTACAGGGGGGCTATGGCTACACCTTC	CASSLQGGYGYTF
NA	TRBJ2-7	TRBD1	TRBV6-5	TGTGCCAGCAGTTACTCAATTACAGGGGCCTCCTACGAGCAGTACTTC	CASSYSITGASYEQYF
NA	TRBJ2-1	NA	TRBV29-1	TGCAGCGTGCTGATAAGGGTGTCGGGGGCCTACAATGAGCAGTTCTTC	CSVLIRVSGAYNEQFF
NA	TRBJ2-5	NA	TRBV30	TGTGCTGGGGCCTCCTCGGAGACCCAGTACTTC	CAGASSETQYF
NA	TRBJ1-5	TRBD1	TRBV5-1	TGCGCCAGCAGCGTGGGGGACAGCCATAATCAGCCCCAGCATTTT	CASSVGDSHNQPQHF
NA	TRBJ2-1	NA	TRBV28	TGTGCCAGCAGTTTTTATGCCGTCGGCACCCCTAGGCTGTTCTTC	CASSFYAVGTPRLFF